Below, 3 T cell receptor beta chains from the same sample are listed, as sequenced in a study of T cells in Graves' hyperthyroidism and ophthalmopathy. The TCR beta CDR3 regions underwent amplification using RNA transcripts as the source. First-round RT-PCR with HTBI primers amplified the TCR CDR3 region. MiXCR, run by TCRdb on the multiplex PCR reads, gives a single entry per CDR3 protein. The table records 560,000 or so distinct CDR3 sequences, approximately 44% of them present only once. Sequencing was performed on peripheral blood or thyroid tissue (not recorded which). These receptors came from a young woman with Graves' hyperthyroidism.

CDR3 DNA: TGTGCCAGCAGTTCCTCCTTAGGACAGGGGGCAAGGACCTATGGCTACACCTTC. Translated, it gives CASSSSLGQGARTYGYTF. This sequence joins TRBV6-2 or TRBV6-3 and TRBJ1-2; 11 positions match TRBD1. Per germline, CDR1 MNHEY and CDR2 SVGEGT. This CDR3 comprises 18 residues. The V and J ends lost 4 bases and 4 bases, in that order; junction bases with no gene match: 14.

This clonotype was counted many times. The rearrangement joins TRBV29-1 to TRBJ1-1, with D maybe TRBD1 (6 bases). Germline CDR1 and CDR2: SQVTM and ANQGSEA. There are 12 residues in the CDR3. V dropped 3 bases and J dropped 7 bases, with 12 bases sitting between them. CDR3 protein: CSVDIRTVEAFF. The CDR3 DNA follows: TGCAGCGTTGATATTCGGACAGTTGAAGCTTTCTTT.

This chain links TRBV10-3 with TRBJ1-1, with 8 bases fitting TRBD1. The CDR3 contains 13 residues. V shed 9 bases and J 3 bases; nucleotides not matched to a gene: 6. The germline V gene has CDR1 ENHRY and CDR2 SYGVKD. Here the CDR3 DNA reads TGTGCCATAACGGACAGGGAGTACACTGAAGCTTTCTTT. The encoded protein is CAITDREYTEAFF.